Each of the 20 T cell receptor beta chains below was sequenced from the same sample in a study of cytomegalovirus exposure and HLA in healthy donors. Use of 60 Vbeta and 13 Jbeta primers characterized the PCR. Only in-frame clones appear in the TCRdb table, and some are missing; sequencing was by immunoSEQ multiplex PCR. The sample carries under 200,000 clones, approximately 88% recorded once. The specimen was PBMCs. The receptors were gathered from a woman aged 25-40 years in good health and CMV-seronegative.

The J gene is TRBJ2-7, the V gene TRBV10-3, with 9 nucleotides matching TRBD2. CDR1 and CDR2 from the germline V gene are ENHRY and SYGVKD. The CDR3 sequence is 13 residues long. The J segment lost 5 bases and the V segment lost 2 bases, leaving 1 base of the junction unmatched. The CDR3 nucleotides are TGTGCCATCAGTGAGGGGACTAGCAACGAGCAGTACTTC. Protein: CAISEGTSNEQYF.

V usage is TRBV29-1 and J usage is TRBJ1-1, with no clear D. The germline CDR1 and CDR2 sequences are SQVTM and ANQGSEA. The CDR3 spans 11 residues. The ends were cut back, 4 bases at V and 7 bases at J, with 10 bases in the middle. CDR3 DNA sequence: TGCAGCGTTGTATGGGGAGGTGAAGCTTTCTTT. It yields the protein CSVVWGGEAFF.

This chain links TRBV4-2 with TRBJ2-5; 10 nucleotides align to TRBD2. The J call may be faulty, since TRBJ2-7 better matches the DNA end. The CDR3 covers 16 residues. Germline CDR1 and CDR2: LGHNA and YNFKEQ. In nucleotides, the CDR3 is TGTGCCAGCAGCCCAGCTCTCGGGACTAGCGACTACGAGCAGTACTTC. Translating it yields CASSPALGTSDYEQYF.

The rearrangement joins TRBV19 to TRBJ1-2; D might be TRBD1 (5 bases). CDR3 size: 13 residues. CDR1 and CDR2 (germline): LNHDA, SQIVND (reference sequence). With 9 bases removed from V and 1 base from J, the gap between germline ends came to 12 bases. The CDR3 spells CASWGGDNYGYTF. CDR3 bases: TGTGCCAGCTGGGGGGGAGATAACTATGGCTACACCTTC.

The chain recombines TRBV28 with TRBJ2-5; 10 bases fit TRBD2. J lost 2 bases, V lost 1 base, and 10 bases had no gene match. This CDR3 has 18 amino acids. CDR1 is MDHEN, CDR2 SYDVKM, per germline. CDR3 nucleotide sequence: TGTGCCAGCAGTTTATATCTAGCGGGAGTGGTAGAGCAAGAGACCCAGTACTTC. Its translation is CASSLYLAGVVEQETQYF.

The J gene is TRBJ2-7, the V gene TRBV9; no firm D call. CDR1 and CDR2 from the germline V gene are SGDLS and YYNGEE. The CDR3 is made up of 13 amino acids. Trimming shortened V by 0 bases and J by 3 bases, and 7 bases separated the two germline ends. DNA of the CDR3: TGTGCCAGCAGCGTAGCTGGCAGCTACGAGCAGTACTTC. This translates into CASSVAGSYEQYF.

The V and J genes are TRBV4-1 and TRBJ1-1; perhaps TRBD1 as D (5 bases). Trimming cost V 3 bases and J 1 base, with 18 bases left between them. CDR1 is MGHRA, CDR2 YSYEKL, per germline. The CDR3 contains 17 residues. This CDR3 is CASSQYAGWGGNTEAFF. In DNA form, the CDR3 reads TGCGCCAGCAGCCAGTACGCGGGTTGGGGGGGGAACACTGAAGCTTTCTTT.

The chain uses TRBV2 and TRBJ1-2, with TRBD1 matching over 9 bases. The CDR3 contains 14 residues. V dropped 3 bases and J dropped 2; count of bases not matched to a gene: 1. The germline CDR1 and CDR2 sequences are SNHLY and FYNNEI. Written as DNA, the CDR3 is TGTGCCAGCAGTGAGGGGACAGGGAACTATGGCTACACCTTC. Its protein is CASSEGTGNYGYTF. The full variable domain, rest sourced from reference TRBV2 and TRBJ1-2, is EPEVTQTPSHQVTQMGQEVILRCVPISNHLYFYWYRQILGQKVEFLVSFYNNEISEKSEIFDDQFSVERPDGSNFTLKIRSTKLEDSAMYFCASSEGTGNYGYTFGSGTRLTVV.

The chain is built from TRBV28 and TRBJ1-2, with D tentatively TRBD1 (6 bases). The CDR3 loop spans 15 amino acids. V was pared by 6 bases and J by 5 bases, with 19 bases between. The germline V gene encodes CDR1 MDHEN and CDR2 SYDVKM. In nucleotides, the CDR3 is TGTGCCAGCAGCTTAGGGAAGGGGGTCCTTTATGGCTACACCTTC. This codes for CASSLGKGVLYGYTF.

This clone was observed once. The chain carries TRBV30 and TRBJ2-5; D perhaps matches TRBD2 (6 bases). CDR3 length equals 13 residues. Germline assignment: CDR1 GTSNPN and CDR2 SVGIG (reference sequence). Deletions cut 4 bases from V and 5 bases from J, with 14 bases between. CDR3 coding DNA: TGTGCCTGGATCACCGGGGGTCGGGAGACCCAGTACTTC. Protein sequence: CAWITGGRETQYF.

This sequence joins TRBV6-6 and TRBJ2-3; TRBD1 might be the D (6 bases). Germline V gives CDR1 MNHNY, CDR2 SVGAGI (reference sequence). CDR3 length equals 15 residues. Between the trimmed V and J ends, which lost 6 bases and 0 bases, there was a span of 13 bases. CDR3 bases: TGTGCCAGCAGAGCACAGGGCCATAGCACAGATACGCAGTATTTT. Translation: CASRAQGHSTDTQYF.

This clone was seen only once. V gene TRBV30 combines with J gene TRBJ1-5; D is uncertain. Germline assignment: CDR1 GTSNPN and CDR2 SVGIG (reference sequence). Trimming took off 3 bases at V and 0 bases at J, with 9 bases between the two ends. The CDR3 consists of 14 residues. The CDR3 nucleotides read TGTGCCTGGAGACCTCCAGGTAGCAATCAGCCCCAGCATTTT. Translation gives CAWRPPGSNQPQHF.

This sequence joins TRBV5-1 and TRBJ2-5; 14 bases fit TRBD2. The J call may be mistaken, given a closer DNA end match to TRBJ2-7. Per the germline V gene, CDR1 is SGHRS and CDR2 is YFSETQ. The CDR3 runs 17 residues. The CDR3 region has the DNA TGCGCCAGCAGCTCCGGACTAGCGGGAGGTGGCCCGTACGAGCAGTACTTC. It translates to CASSSGLAGGGPYEQYF.

The chain uses TRBV5-1 and TRBJ2-3; possible D gene TRBD2, 5 bases. Germline CDR1 reads SGHRS; CDR2 reads YFSETQ. The CDR3 loop spans 15 amino acids. Trimming shortened V by 0 bases and J by 2 bases, and 10 bases separated the two germline ends. The DNA of the CDR3 is TGCGCCAGCAGCTTGGCCGGACTCTTCACAGATACGCAGTATTTT. Its translation: CASSLAGLFTDTQYF.

The V call is TRBV10-2, the J call TRBJ2-7; 9 bases agree with TRBD2. V trimming: 6 bases; J trimming: 0 bases; junction bases outside the gene matches: 3. CDR3 length: 14 amino acids. CDR1 is WSHSY, CDR2 SAAADI, per germline. The CDR3 DNA reads as TGCGCCAGCAGACTAGCGGGCAGCTCCTACGAGCAGTACTTC. It specifies CASRLAGSSYEQYF.

The chain carries TRBV27 and TRBJ2-7; the D gene is possibly TRBD1 (5 bases). The germline gives CDR1 MNHEY, CDR2 SMNVEV (reference sequence). The length of the CDR3 is 15 residues. The V gene lost 5 bases and the J gene lost 5 bases, with 19 bases spanning the gap. CDR3 amino acids: CASSKSAGLSHEQYF. The DNA of the CDR3 is TGTGCCAGCAGTAAGTCGGCAGGGCTTTCCCACGAGCAGTACTTC.

This clone has more than one count but fewer than ten. This rearrangement joins TRBV4-3 to TRBJ1-1; D gene ambiguous. Trimming removed 1 base at V and 1 base at J, with 7 bases between. Per the germline V gene, CDR1 is LGHNA and CDR2 is YSLEER. The CDR3 has 14 amino acids. CDR3 nucleotide sequence: TGCGCCAGCAGCCAAGGACTTGGGAACACTGAAGCTTTCTTT. It codes for CASSQGLGNTEAFF.

The V call is TRBV9, the J call TRBJ2-3; 14 positions agree with TRBD2. Trimming took 4 bases from V and 2 from J; bases not matched to a gene: 6. The CDR3 runs to 17 residues. CDR1 is SGDLS, CDR2 YYNGEE, per germline. The CDR3 DNA sequence: TGTGCCAGCAGCCCGGGACTAGCGGGAGCCACCACAGATACGCAGTATTTT. It yields the protein CASSPGLAGATTDTQYF.

In its sample, this clone was seen once. This chain joins TRBV9 and TRBJ2-5; 11 bases align to TRBD1. J lost 2 bases, V lost 0 bases, and 3 bases had no gene match. The CDR3 loop spans 16 amino acids. Germline CDR1 SGDLS, CDR2 YYNGEE. CDR3 region: CASSVEGTGGQETQYF. In nucleotides, the CDR3 is TGTGCCAGCAGCGTAGAAGGGACAGGGGGACAAGAGACCCAGTACTTC.

For this clone: This sample includes further DNA sequences coding for the same CDR3. The V call is TRBV5-1, the J call TRBJ1-1; TRBD1 agrees at 8 bases. Germline V gene data show CDR1 as SGHRS and CDR2 as YFSETQ. The CDR3 totals 14 residues. The J segment lost 1 base and the V segment lost 4 bases, leaving 3 bases of the junction unmatched. The CDR3 sequence: CASSLDRGNTEAFF. The CDR3 DNA reads TGCGCCAGCAGCCTAGACAGGGGGAACACTGAAGCTTTCTTT.